The 17 T cell receptor beta chains in this list originate from one sample, sequenced in a study of blood T cell repertoires in COVID-19. The protocol was immunoSEQ multiplex PCR, while the TCRdb copy is restricted to in-frame clones and leaves out a portion. The table lists fewer than 85,000 clones, roughly 80% of them singletons, with around 20% in the top ten. Sequencing was performed on peripheral blood. Receptors originate from a man between 60 and 70 years old with acute or convalescent COVID-19.

The chain is built from TRBV4-1 and TRBJ2-5; 7 bases match TRBD2. Germline lookup yields CDR1 MGHRA and CDR2 YSYEKL. The CDR3 is 13 residues long. V shed 6 bases, J shed 7 bases, and the junction held 8 bases outside the gene matches. CDR3 sequence: CASSLRGDGTQYF. In DNA, the CDR3 is TGCGCCAGCAGTCTCCGGGGGGATGGGACCCAGTACTTC.

The rearrangement uses TRBV5-6 and TRBJ2-7; no definite D call. V shed 1 base and J shed 1 base, with 6 bases lying between them. Germline assignment: CDR1 SGHDT and CDR2 YYEEEE. CDR3 length: 13 residues. The CDR3 loop is CASSLTVSYEQYF. The CDR3 nucleotides are TGTGCCAGCAGCTTGACTGTATCCTACGAGCAGTACTTC.

This chain joins TRBV5-4 and TRBJ2-3, with a weak D call TRBD2 (6 bases). This CDR3 region has 14 residues. The germline V gene has CDR1 SGHNT and CDR2 YYREEE (reference sequence). Between the trimmed V and J ends, which lost 5 bases and 4 bases, there was a span of 14 bases. CDR3 amino acids: CASSREWGADTQYF. CDR3 DNA: TGTGCCAGCAGTCGGGAGTGGGGGGCAGATACGCAGTATTTT.

This rearrangement joins TRBV20-1 to TRBJ1-2, with TRBD1 matching 8 bases. Germline V gene sequence: CDR1 DFQATT, CDR2 SNEGSKA (reference sequence). After removal of 3 bases from V and 6 bases from J, the junction contained 15 bases not matched to a gene. There are 16 residues in the CDR3. CDR3 sequence: CSASVGQGSSGDGYTF. The CDR3, as DNA: TGCAGTGCTAGTGTCGGACAGGGCTCAAGTGGCGATGGCTACACCTTC.

This sequence joins TRBV28 and TRBJ2-5, with TRBD2 identical over 13 bases. CDR1 is MDHEN and CDR2 is SYDVKM in the germline V gene. J gave up 4 bases and V 3 bases, and 5 bases lay outside the gene matches. This CDR3 is 16 amino acids long. DNA of the CDR3: TGTGCCAGCAGTTTCCTGGGACTAGCGGGGACAGAGACCCAGTACTTC. It codes for CASSFLGLAGTETQYF. Using reference TRBV28 and TRBJ2-5 for the parts outside the CDR3, the full variable domain is DVKVTQSSRYLVKRTGEKVFLECVQDMDHENMFWYRQDPGLGLRLIYFSYDVKMKEKGDIPEGYSVSREKKERFSLILESASTNQTSMYLCASSFLGLAGTETQYFGPGTRLLVL.

V gene TRBV7-2 combines with J gene TRBJ2-2; perhaps TRBD1 as D (5 bases). CDR3 length equals 15 residues. Trimming took off 3 bases at V and 1 base at J, with 9 bases between the two ends. Germline CDR1 SGHTA, CDR2 FQGNSA. The CDR3 region is CASSLETVNTGELFF. Here the CDR3 DNA reads TGTGCCAGCAGCTTGGAGACAGTGAACACCGGGGAGCTGTTTTTT.

This clone occurred once. V gene TRBV6-5 combines with J gene TRBJ1-3; no firm D call. Germline V gene sequence: CDR1 MNHEY, CDR2 SVGAGI. Deletions cut 3 bases from V and 1 base from J, with 7 bases between. CDR3 size: 14 residues. This chain's CDR3 is CASSYIGSGNTIYF. CDR3 bases: TGTGCCAGCAGTTATATCGGGTCTGGAAACACCATATATTTT.

J is TRBJ2-7 and V is TRBV6-5, with D possibly being TRBD2 (7 bases). The CDR3 contains 12 residues. The germline gives CDR1 MNHEY, CDR2 SVGAGI. Trimming removed 6 bases at V and 6 bases at J, with 12 bases between. The CDR3 protein is CASSGGPREQYV. The CDR3 DNA sequence: TGTGCCAGCAGCGGGGGGCCGCGCGAGCAGTACGTC.

The chain combines TRBV19 with TRBJ1-1, with D possibly being TRBD1 (5 bases). Germline CDR1 LNHDA, CDR2 SQIVND (reference sequence). The CDR3 totals 11 residues. V was pared by 7 bases and J by 11 bases, with 14 bases between. In nucleotides, the CDR3 is TGTGCCAGTACCGTCCGGGGGGTCGCTTTCTTT. This gives the protein CASTVRGVAFF.

This clone has only one observation. The chain joins TRBV5-1 to TRBJ2-1; possibly TRBD2 for D (5 bases). The length of the CDR3 is 14 residues. The germline V and J ends were trimmed by 4 bases and 10 bases, with 18 bases remaining between them. The germline V gene encodes CDR1 SGHRS and CDR2 YFSETQ. This CDR3 reads CASSLRTGNGEQFF. The CDR3 coding sequence is TGCGCCAGCAGCCTACGGACTGGGAATGGGGAGCAGTTCTTC.

In this sample, this clone turned up many times. This chain joins TRBV10-1 and TRBJ2-2; 11 nucleotides agree with TRBD1. Germline V gene data show CDR1 as WNHNN and CDR2 as SYGVQD (reference sequence). Trimming cost V 3 bases and J 1 base; bases outside gene matches: 7. The CDR3 has 18 amino acids. The CDR3 DNA sequence: TGCGCCAGCAGTGAAGGACAGGGGGCGCGGGGGAACACCGGGGAGCTGTTTTTT. Its translation: CASSEGQGARGNTGELFF.

This clone was detected only once. Written as DNA, the CDR3 is TGCGCCAGCACATGGAGCCGACTAGCGGGCCGCACAGATACGCAGTATTTT. It yields the protein CASTWSRLAGRTDTQYF. The V and J genes are TRBV5-1 and TRBJ2-3; 10 positions agree with TRBD2. Germline lookup yields CDR1 SGHRS and CDR2 YFSETQ. This CDR3 spans 17 amino acids. The trim removed 6 bases at V and 1 base at J, leaving 11 bases unmatched.

The chain joins TRBV7-3 to TRBJ2-1; 10 positions match TRBD2. The V gene end was trimmed by 4 bases and the J gene end by 9 bases; junction bases not matched to a gene: 18. This CDR3 has 18 amino acids. CDR1 is SGHTA and CDR2 is FQGTGA in the germline V gene. In DNA form, the CDR3 reads TGTGCCAGCAGCTGGGGAGCAAGCGGGGGGGCTGGCGGAGGTGAGCAGTTCTTC. Encoded protein: CASSWGASGGAGGGEQFF.

The genes are TRBV4-1 and TRBJ2-1; 8 positions agree with TRBD2. In germline, CDR1 is MGHRA, CDR2 YSYEKL. Trimming removed 0 bases from V and 3 bases from J; junction bases left unmatched: 4. This CDR3 is 16 amino acids long. The CDR3 coding sequence is TGCGCCAGCAGCCAAGATAACGGGGGGGTCTACAATGAGCAGTTCTTC. The encoded protein is CASSQDNGGVYNEQFF.

J is TRBJ1-1 and V is TRBV5-1, with D uncertain. Germline V gives CDR1 SGHRS, CDR2 YFSETQ. Trimming pared 5 bases from V and 5 bases from J, leaving 7 bases between. The CDR3 contains 11 residues. The CDR3 DNA follows: TGCGCCAGCAGTGAGACAACTGAAGCTTTCTTT. It specifies CASSETTEAFF.

This sequence joins TRBV11-2 and TRBJ2-4, with D perhaps matching TRBD2 (5 bases). The V end was cut by 2 bases, the J end by 8 bases, with 16 bases between. The CDR3 is 15 residues long. Germline loops: CDR1 SGHAT, CDR2 FQNNGV. DNA for the CDR3: TGTGCCAGCAGCTTAACCGGAGGCTTTATGGACATTCAGTACTTC. The encoded protein is CASSLTGGFMDIQYF. Full variable domain (rest looked up from reference TRBV11-2 and TRBJ2-4): EAGVAQSPRYKIIEKRQSVAFWCNPISGHATLYWYQQILGQGPKLLIQFQNNGVVDDSQLPKDRFSAERLKGVDSTLKIQPAKLEDSAVYLCASSLTGGFMDIQYFGAGTRLSVL.

The V call is TRBV29-1, the J call TRBJ2-7; 7 nucleotides match TRBD1. The germline gives CDR1 SQVTM, CDR2 ANQGSEA. J lost 4 bases, V lost 5 bases, and 14 bases had no gene match. This CDR3 spans 15 amino acids. The CDR3 region is CSVRIGTDGTYEQYF. CDR3 DNA: TGCAGCGTTCGAATCGGGACAGACGGAACTTACGAGCAGTACTTC.